One and the same sample provided the 23 T cell receptor beta chains below, sequenced in a study of CD8 T cells in ankylosing spondylitis. One entry per CDR3 protein results from TCRdb running MiXCR on the 5' RACE reads. The sample lists 300,000 to 400,000 distinct CDR3 sequences, 20% occurring once. The source material was blood, either unsorted or a sorted T cell fraction (not recorded which). These receptors all stem from a male donor with ankylosing spondylitis or in good health (not recorded which).

The CDR3: CASSPSLQPNTGELFF. For the CDR3, the DNA is TGTGCCAGCAGCCCCTCACTTCAGCCGAACACCGGGGAGCTGTTTTTT. The rearrangement uses TRBV3-1 and TRBJ2-2, with D unclear. CDR3 size: 16 residues. Germline V CDR1 and CDR2: LGHDT, YNNKEL (reference sequence). Trimming pared 4 bases from V and 0 bases from J, leaving 12 bases between.

This clonotype was detected many times. The chain is built from TRBV29-1 and TRBJ2-7, with a tentative D call TRBD2 (5 bases). Germline values: CDR1 SQVTM, CDR2 ANQGSEA. The CDR3 is 15 amino acids. V lost 6 bases to trimming and J lost 3 bases, with 21 bases between them. CDR3 sequence: CSVATGIRLLYEQYF. The DNA for the CDR3 is TGCAGCGTCGCTACCGGGATCAGACTACTCTACGAGCAGTACTTC.

The chain employs TRBV7-9 and TRBJ2-5; weak D call: TRBD1 (6 bases). Germline lookup yields CDR1 SEHNR and CDR2 FQNEAQ (reference sequence). Trimming took off 1 base at V and 1 base at J, with 13 bases between the two ends. The CDR3 runs 16 residues. The CDR3 sequence: CASSLVGLGAQETQYF. In DNA form, the CDR3 reads TGTGCCAGCAGCTTAGTGGGCTTGGGGGCCCAAGAGACCCAGTACTTC.

The chain joins TRBV20-1 to TRBJ2-2; the D gene is possibly TRBD2 (5 bases). This CDR3 region has 13 residues. Trimming took 3 bases from V and 5 from J, leaving 10 bases between them. Germline loops: CDR1 DFQATT, CDR2 SNEGSKA (reference sequence). CDR3 in DNA: TGCAGTGCTAGGGAGGTTAAAACCGGGGAGCTGTTTTTT. Translation gives CSAREVKTGELFF.

V and J are TRBV2 and TRBJ2-7; weak D call: TRBD1 (6 bases). The CDR3 has 12 residues. The V gene's germline CDR1 is SNHLY and CDR2 FYNNEI. Trimming removed 7 bases at V and 4 bases at J, with 11 bases between. CDR3 loop: CASTHRDYEQYF. The DNA for the CDR3 is TGTGCCAGCACTCACAGGGATTACGAGCAGTACTTC.

This clonotype was detected only a few times. This chain uses TRBV10-3 with TRBJ2-7; D unclear. CDR1 and CDR2 (germline): ENHRY, SYGVKD. V was trimmed by 10 bases and J by 5 bases, leaving 15 bases between them. The CDR3 runs 12 residues. CDR3 bases: TGTGCCACTTCCGAACCGGTTCACGAGCAGTACTTC. It yields the protein CATSEPVHEQYF.

The genes are TRBV20-1 and TRBJ2-3; 8 bases map to TRBD1. The CDR3 consists of 14 residues. The V and J ends lost 1 base and 8 bases, in that order; junction bases with no gene match: 8. The germline gives CDR1 DFQATT, CDR2 SNEGSKA (reference sequence). Written as DNA, the CDR3 is TGCAGTGCTAGAGGAGGCAGGGGGCCTGGTACGCAGTATTTT. Translating it yields CSARGGRGPGTQYF.

This clonotype was seen more than once but under ten times. The chain carries TRBV7-8 and TRBJ2-1; D possibly uses TRBD1 or TRBD2 (6 bases each). Germline-derived CDR1 and CDR2 are SGHVS and FQNEAQ. V lost 0 bases to trimming and J lost 4 bases, with 13 bases between them. The CDR3 is 16 amino acids. The CDR3 DNA reads TGTGCCAGCAGCTTAGCGCGGGACACGCGGTACAATGAGCAGTTCTTC. Translating gives CASSLARDTRYNEQFF.

This clonotype was counted a few times. The chain couples TRBV2 to TRBJ2-7; TRBD2 might be the D (7 bases). Between the trimmed V and J ends, which lost 11 bases and 3 bases, there was a span of 14 bases. CDR1 is SNHLY, CDR2 FYNNEI, per germline. This CDR3 has 12 residues. The chain's CDR3 is CALGGGVYEQYF. The CDR3, as DNA: TGTGCCTTAGGGGGGGGAGTCTACGAGCAGTACTTC.

This clonotype was seen more than once but under ten times. The chain recombines TRBV18 with TRBJ2-7, with TRBD1 identical over 7 bases. V shed 4 bases, J shed 7 bases, and the junction held 7 bases outside the gene matches. Germline-derived CDR1 and CDR2 are KGHSH and LQKENI. This CDR3 contains 13 residues. CDR3 loop: CASSRDTGEEQYF. CDR3 in DNA: TGTGCCAGCTCACGAGATACAGGGGAGGAGCAGTACTTC.

The chain uses TRBV2 and TRBJ2-1, with 8 bases aligning to TRBD2. Germline V lookup: CDR1 SNHLY, CDR2 FYNNEI. V lost 7 bases and J lost 1; bases outside the gene matches: 6. The CDR3 covers 15 residues. This chain's CDR3 is CASNVRGGSYNEQFF. The CDR3 DNA reads TGTGCCAGCAACGTGCGCGGGGGGTCCTACAATGAGCAGTTCTTC. The variable domain in full, with the rest retrieved from reference TRBV2 and TRBJ2-1, is EPEVTQTPSHQVTQMGQEVILRCVPISNHLYFYWYRQILGQKVEFLVSFYNNEISEKSEIFDDQFSVERPDGSNFTLKIRSTKLEDSAMYFCASNVRGGSYNEQFFGPGTRLTVL.

This clonotype was seen a few times. The genes are TRBV10-3 and TRBJ2-1, with 7 bases aligning to TRBD1. V was pared by 3 bases and J by 6 bases, with 8 bases of the junction left unmatched. In germline, CDR1 is ENHRY, CDR2 SYGVKD. This CDR3 comprises 15 residues. CDR3 residues: CAISDGQGVRNEQFF. CDR3 sequence (DNA): TGTGCCATCAGTGACGGGCAGGGGGTGCGCAATGAGCAGTTCTTC.

The chain employs TRBV14 and TRBJ1-2; D unclear. The CDR3 contains 14 residues. Trimming took off 0 bases at V and 2 bases at J, with 7 bases between the two ends. CDR1 and CDR2 (germline): SGHDN, FVKESK. CDR3 in DNA: TGTGCCAGCAGCCAAGATATGGGGAACTATGGCTACACCTTC. Protein: CASSQDMGNYGYTF.

This clonotype was counted a few times. V gene TRBV15 combines with J gene TRBJ1-1, with unresolved D. V was shortened by 1 base and J by 5 bases, with 11 bases between the two germline ends. Germline loops: CDR1 LNHNV, CDR2 YYDKDF (reference sequence). CDR3 size: 14 residues. CDR3 region: CATSRVGQSTEAFF. The CDR3 DNA reads as TGTGCCACCAGCAGAGTTGGGCAGTCAACTGAAGCTTTCTTT.

This clonotype was counted between two and nine times. The chain joins TRBV12-3 or TRBV12-4 to TRBJ2-7, with no clear D. CDR3 length equals 12 residues. V was clipped by 5 bases and J by 3 bases, with 8 bases between them. In DNA, the CDR3 is TGTGCCAGCAGTGGACGGATCTACGAGCAGTACTTC. Amino acid sequence: CASSGRIYEQYF.

This clonotype was recorded at least ten times. The CDR3 here is CASSQGVDSQETQYF. The CDR3, as DNA: TGCGCCAGCAGCCAAGGGGTGGATTCGCAAGAGACCCAGTACTTC. The chain employs TRBV4-1 and TRBJ2-5; D is uncertain. CDR1 and CDR2 (germline): MGHRA, YSYEKL. The CDR3 loop spans 15 amino acids. Trimming pared 1 base from V and 2 bases from J, leaving 11 bases between.

The genes are TRBV12-3 or TRBV12-4 and TRBJ2-1; TRBD1 matches at 12 bases. This CDR3 is 17 amino acids long. V lost 5 bases and J lost 4; bases outside the gene matches: 9. CDR3 region: CASSPGTGGFGYNEQFF. The DNA of the CDR3 is TGTGCCAGCAGTCCAGGGACAGGGGGCTTCGGATACAATGAGCAGTTCTTC.

J is TRBJ2-3 and V is TRBV5-1, with D unresolved. The V end lost 3 bases, the J end lost 4 bases, and 6 bases lay between the germline ends. The CDR3 has 12 amino acids. Germline V gene lookup returns CDR1 SGHRS and CDR2 YFSETQ. The CDR3 DNA is TGCGCCAGCAGCTCCCCCCCAGATACGCAGTATTTT. The encoded protein is CASSSPPDTQYF.

This clonotype has a single count. The gene calls are TRBV2 and TRBJ2-5; TRBD2 aligns across 9 bases. The CDR3 length is 15 residues. V lost 6 bases and J lost 5; bases outside the gene matches: 10. Germline CDR1 SNHLY, CDR2 FYNNEI. The CDR3 spells CASSRAGLATETQYF. The DNA for the CDR3 is TGTGCCAGCAGCCGCGCGGGACTAGCTACTGAGACCCAGTACTTC.

This clonotype was detected many times. The J gene is TRBJ2-7, the V gene TRBV10-1, with D perhaps TRBD1 (5 bases). Trimming shortened V by 7 bases and J by 4 bases, and 11 bases separated the two germline ends. The germline CDR1 and CDR2 sequences are WNHNN and SYGVQD (reference sequence). The CDR3 length is 12 residues. In nucleotides, the CDR3 is TGCGCCAGCACCCCCAGGGTTTACGAGCAGTACTTC. Translated: CASTPRVYEQYF.

The V and J genes are TRBV2 and TRBJ2-7, with D possibly being TRBD1 or TRBD2 (5 bases each). Germline CDR1 is SNHLY and CDR2 is FYNNEI. The CDR3 sequence is 12 residues long. V was cut by 10 bases and J by 2 bases, with 12 bases left in between. In DNA form, the CDR3 reads TGTGCCATAGGGACGGATGCCTACGAGCAGTACTTC. This translates into CAIGTDAYEQYF.

The J gene is TRBJ2-5, the V gene TRBV28, with D perhaps TRBD2 (7 bases). The CDR3 sequence is 15 residues long. V lost 2 bases and J lost 5, with 15 bases in between. Germline V gene sequence: CDR1 MDHEN, CDR2 SYDVKM. The CDR3 bases are TGTGCCAGCAGTTTAGAGGTACAGGGAGGGGAGACCCAGTACTTC. Residues: CASSLEVQGGETQYF.

This clonotype was counted a few times. The genes are TRBV4-2 and TRBJ2-3; the D call may be TRBD1 or TRBD2 (5 bases each). The CDR3 loop spans 18 amino acids. Germline V gives CDR1 LGHNA, CDR2 YNFKEQ. V lost 1 base and J lost 0, with 17 bases in between. CDR3 sequence: CASSQAIRGDHSTDTQYF. CDR3 nucleotides: TGTGCCAGCAGCCAAGCAATCCGGGGCGATCATAGCACAGATACGCAGTATTTT.